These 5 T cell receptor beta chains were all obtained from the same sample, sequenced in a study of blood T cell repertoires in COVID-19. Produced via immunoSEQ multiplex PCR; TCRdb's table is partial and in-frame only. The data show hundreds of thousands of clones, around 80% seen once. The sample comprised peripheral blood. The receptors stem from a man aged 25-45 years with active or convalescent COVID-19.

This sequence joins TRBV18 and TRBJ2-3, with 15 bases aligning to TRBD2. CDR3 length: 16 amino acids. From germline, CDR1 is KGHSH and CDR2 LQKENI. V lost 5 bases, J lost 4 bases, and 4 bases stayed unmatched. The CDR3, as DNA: TGTGCCAGCTCAAGGACTAGCGGGGGGGCCCCAGATACGCAGTATTTT. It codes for CASSRTSGGAPDTQYF.

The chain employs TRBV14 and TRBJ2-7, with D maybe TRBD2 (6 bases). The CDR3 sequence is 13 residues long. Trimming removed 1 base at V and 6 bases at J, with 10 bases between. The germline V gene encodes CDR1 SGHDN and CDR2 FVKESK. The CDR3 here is CASSQVFGGEQYF. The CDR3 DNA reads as TGTGCCAGCAGCCAAGTTTTCGGGGGCGAGCAGTACTTC.

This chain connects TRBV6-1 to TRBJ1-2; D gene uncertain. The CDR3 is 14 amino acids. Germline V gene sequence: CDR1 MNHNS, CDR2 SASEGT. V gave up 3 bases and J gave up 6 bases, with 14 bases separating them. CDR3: CASSEVTTLNGYTF. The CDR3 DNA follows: TGTGCCAGCAGTGAGGTGACAACCCTCAATGGCTACACCTTC.

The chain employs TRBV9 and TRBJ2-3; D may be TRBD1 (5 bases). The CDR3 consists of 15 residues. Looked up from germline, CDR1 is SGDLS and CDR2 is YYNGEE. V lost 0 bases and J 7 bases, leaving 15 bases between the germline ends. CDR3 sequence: CASSVEGDPTHTQYF. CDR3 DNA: TGTGCCAGCAGCGTAGAAGGGGATCCCACTCATACGCAGTATTTT.

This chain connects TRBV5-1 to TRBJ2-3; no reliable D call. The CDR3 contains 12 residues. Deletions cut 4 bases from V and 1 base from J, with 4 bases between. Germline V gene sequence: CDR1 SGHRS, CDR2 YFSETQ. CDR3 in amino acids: CASSGRTDTQYF. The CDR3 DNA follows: TGCGCCAGCAGCGGCCGCACAGATACGCAGTATTTT.